Listed below are T cell receptor beta chains from one sample, sequenced in a study of glioma-infiltrating T cells after dendritic cell vaccination. Clones were read by immunoSEQ multiplex PCR, and TCRdb kept only the in-frame ones, dropping some. In the table there are tens of thousands of clones, approximately 84% of which are singletons. Sequencing used blood, obtained before dendritic cell vaccination. These receptors originate from a human donor with glioblastoma. Each CDR3 is given with its conserved first and last residue. The D gene is left open where the match is weak. For some rows the clone size is stated as once, few or many, or as a class when expanded; others skip it.

D gene,V gene,clone size,J gene,CDR3 DNA,CDR3 protein
TRBD2,TRBV29-1,-,TRBJ2-7,TGCAGCGTCCGTCCCGGGACTAGCGAATCCTACGAGCAGTACTTC,CSVRPGTSESYEQYF
-,TRBV10-1,-,TRBJ1-5,TGCGCCAGCATCCAACGACTGGACAGCTTCAATCAGCCCCAGCATTTT,CASIQRLDSFNQPQHF
-,TRBV4-1,-,TRBJ2-1,TGCGCCAGCAGCCAAGGGCCCCTCAATGAGCAGTTCTTC,CASSQGPLNEQFF
-,TRBV7-6,-,TRBJ1-1,TGTGCCAGCAGCTTAAGTTCGGGGGGGATGAACACTGAAGCTTTCTTT,CASSLSSGGMNTEAFF
-,TRBV19,-,TRBJ1-5,TGTGCCAGTAGTCCCCGGGACAACAATCAGCCCCAGCATTTT,CASSPRDNNQPQHF
TRBD1,TRBV27,-,TRBJ1-5,TGTGCCAGCAGTTCCCTGATAGGACAGGGGTTCGGTCAGCCCCAGCATTTT,CASSSLIGQGFGQPQHF
-,TRBV7-6,-,TRBJ2-1,TGTGCCAGCAGCCGAGGCCGTACCGCCTACAATGAGCAGTTCTTC,CASSRGRTAYNEQFF
TRBD2,TRBV19,once,TRBJ2-3,TGTGCAAGTAGTCGGGCTAGCGGGACTAGCACAGATACGCAGTATTTT,CASSRASGTSTDTQYF
-,TRBV7-2,few,TRBJ1-1,TGTGCCAGCAGCTTAGGTATGAACACTGAAGCTTTCTTT,CASSLGMNTEAFF
TRBD1,TRBV5-6,many,TRBJ1-3,TGTGCCAGCAGCTTGGAGGACAGGTTGGGAGGTGGAGGAAACACCATATATTTT,CASSLEDRLGGGGNTIYF
TRBD2,TRBV7-2,-,TRBJ2-3,TGTGCCAGCAGCAGATCTAGCGGGGGGGCATGGGATACGCAGTATTTT,CASSRSSGGAWDTQYF
TRBD1,TRBV19,-,TRBJ2-5,TGTGCCAGTAGTAGAGGCCCCGTGACAGGGCCCGTGGAGACCCAGTACTTC,CASSRGPVTGPVETQYF
-,TRBV6-6,-,TRBJ1-2,TGTGCCAGCGGCCCGTGGGGGGGCGGCTACACCTTC,CASGPWGGGYTF
-,TRBV6-1,-,TRBJ1-6,TGTGCCACCTTACAGGGAGGGTCACCCCTCCACTTT,CATLQGGSPLHF
TRBD1,TRBV30,-,TRBJ2-7,TGTGCCTGGAGTGTACAGGGGGAGCAGTACTTC,CAWSVQGEQYF
TRBD1,TRBV7-6,-,TRBJ2-7,TGTGCCAGCACCTACTTCCGGGACAGTTGCTACGAGCAGTACTTC,CASTYFRDSCYEQYF
-,TRBV2,-,TRBJ1-1,TGTGCCAGCAGTGAAGTGGCGGGGGACGAAGCTTTCTTT,CASSEVAGDEAFF
TRBD1,TRBV30,-,TRBJ2-1,TGTGCCTGGAGTGAATATCAGGGGGTAATCTACAATGAGCAGTTCTTC,CAWSEYQGVIYNEQFF
-,TRBV7-9,-,TRBJ1-2,TGTGCCAGCAGCTTAGACGGGTCTGGCTACACCTTC,CASSLDGSGYTF
-,TRBV5-1,-,TRBJ2-7,TGCGCCAGCAGCTTGGGTGGGGCTTTTCGCGAGCAGTACTTC,CASSLGGAFREQYF
-,TRBV27,-,TRBJ1-1,TGTGCCAGCAGCCAAACTAGACTAGGTGCGGGGGGAACTGAAGCTTTCTTT,CASSQTRLGAGGTEAFF
TRBD1,TRBV9,-,TRBJ2-7,TGTGCCAGCAGCGACCGGGACAGGGGAGTCTACGAGCAGTACTTC,CASSDRDRGVYEQYF
TRBD2,TRBV11-2,-,TRBJ2-7,TGTGCCAGCAGCTCCGGACTAGTCTACGAGCAGTACTTC,CASSSGLVYEQYF
-,TRBV29-1,-,TRBJ2-7,TGCAGCGTTGAGGGGGGTGGGTACGAGCAGTACTTC,CSVEGGGYEQYF
-,TRBV5-1,-,TRBJ1-1,TGCGCCAGCAGCTTGGAGGGGACAAAGGGTGAAGCTTTCTTT,CASSLEGTKGEAFF
-,TRBV4-1,-,TRBJ2-7,TGCGCCAGCAGCCAAGTTGGACAGGGAGGGGCCTACGAGCAGTACTTC,CASSQVGQGGAYEQYF
TRBD2,TRBV15,-,TRBJ2-3,TGTGCCACCAGCAGCCCGGGACTAGCGGGGGGGCTGTTAACGCAGTATTTT,CATSSPGLAGGLLTQYF